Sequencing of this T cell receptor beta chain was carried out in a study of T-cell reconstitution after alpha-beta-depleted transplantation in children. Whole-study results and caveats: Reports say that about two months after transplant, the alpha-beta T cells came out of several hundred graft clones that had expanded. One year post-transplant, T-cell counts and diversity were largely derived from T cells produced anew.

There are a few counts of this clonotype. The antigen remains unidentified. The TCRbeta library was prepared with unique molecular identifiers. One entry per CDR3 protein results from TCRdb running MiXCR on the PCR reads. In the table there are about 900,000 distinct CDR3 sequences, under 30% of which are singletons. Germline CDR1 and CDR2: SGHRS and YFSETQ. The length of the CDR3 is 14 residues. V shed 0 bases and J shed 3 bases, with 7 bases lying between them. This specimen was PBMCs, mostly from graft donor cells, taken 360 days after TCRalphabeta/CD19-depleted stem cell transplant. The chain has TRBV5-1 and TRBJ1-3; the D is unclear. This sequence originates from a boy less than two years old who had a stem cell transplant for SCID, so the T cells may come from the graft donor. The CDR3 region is CASSLGAVGNTIYF. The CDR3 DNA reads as TGCGCCAGCAGCTTGGGTGCTGTTGGAAACACCATATATTTT.